Listed below are T cell receptor beta chains from one sample, sequenced in a study of regulatory dendritic cells for organ transplantation. The data were produced by immunoSEQ multiplex PCR, yet TCRdb's version contains in-frame clones alone and is incomplete. Here the sample spans almost 35,000 clones, approximately 91% being singletons. The sample was naive CD4+ T cells from blood. The receptors were gathered from a human donor in good health. The CDR3 runs from the conserved cysteine through the conserved F or W. A D gene is named only where the DNA matches it firmly. The size entry is marked missing in some rows and otherwise reads once, few, many or a size class.

CDR3 length,J gene,clone size,V gene,D gene,CDR3 protein,CDR3 DNA
13,TRBJ2-3,.,TRBV25-1,.,CASSEYQLDTQYF,TGTGCCAGCAGTGAATACCAATTAGATACGCAGTATTTT
11,TRBJ1-1,.,TRBV19,TRBD1,CASRDRGFAFF,TGTGCCAGTAGGGACAGGGGGTTTGCTTTCTTT
15,TRBJ2-4,.,TRBV5-1,.,CASSLAGIAKNIQYF,TGCGCCAGCAGCTTGGCGGGAATAGCCAAAAACATTCAGTACTTC
14,TRBJ1-1,once,TRBV7-9,.,CASSPIGVNTEAFF,TGTGCCAGCAGCCCAATCGGCGTGAACACTGAAGCTTTCTTT
13,TRBJ2-7,.,TRBV19,.,CASSSPSSNEQYF,TGTGCCAGTAGTTCCCCCTCTTCGAACGAGCAGTACTTC
13,TRBJ1-5,.,TRBV4-1,.,CASRESLDQPQHF,TGCGCCAGCAGAGAATCCCTGGATCAGCCCCAGCATTTT
17,TRBJ2-1,.,TRBV7-2,.,CASSYSTGTLSYNEQFF,TGTGCCAGCAGCTACTCTACCGGGACTCTCTCCTACAATGAGCAGTTCTTC
16,TRBJ1-6,.,TRBV23-1,TRBD1,CASSPPAGQGNSPLHF,TGCGCCAGCAGCCCGCCCGCGGGACAGGGAAATTCACCCCTCCACTTT
14,TRBJ1-2,few,TRBV19,.,CASSIDTARGGYTF,TGTGCCAGTAGTATAGATACAGCTAGAGGCGGCTACACCTTC
17,TRBJ2-5,.,TRBV21-1,.,CASGNPGLAGDGETQYF,TGTGCCAGCGGAAACCCGGGACTAGCGGGAGATGGCGAGACCCAGTACTTC
14,TRBJ2-3,.,TRBV6-5,.,CASTRLVGTDTQYF,TGTGCCAGCACCCGACTAGTGGGCACAGATACGCAGTATTTT
16,TRBJ2-3,.,TRBV5-8,TRBD2,CASSGDRREATDTQYF,TGTGCCAGCAGCGGCGACCGCCGGGAGGCCACAGATACGCAGTATTTT
18,TRBJ2-3,.,TRBV9,TRBD2,CASSVGLAGAVVTDTQYF,TGTGCCAGCAGCGTAGGACTAGCGGGGGCCGTCGTCACAGATACGCAGTATTTT
16,TRBJ2-7,once,TRBV7-9,TRBD1,CASSLVTGQGSYEQYF,TGTGCCAGCAGCTTAGTGACTGGACAGGGATCGTACGAGCAGTACTTC
12,TRBJ2-7,once,TRBV6-6,.,CASSKAAAEQYF,TGTGCCAGCTCGAAGGCAGCGGCCGAGCAGTACTTC
17,TRBJ2-4,.,TRBV4-1,TRBD1,CASSQPTGGASKNIQYF,TGCGCCAGCAGCCAGCCGACAGGGGGCGCTTCCAAAAACATTCAGTACTTC
16,TRBJ1-5,.,TRBV4-2,.,CASSPAKVVSNQPQHF,TGTGCCAGCAGCCCGGCTAAGGTGGTCTCAAATCAGCCCCAGCATTTT
16,TRBJ2-7,.,TRBV6-5,TRBD1,CASSYSNRGRDHEQYF,TGTGCCAGCAGTTACTCGAACAGGGGGCGAGATCACGAGCAGTACTTC
13,TRBJ2-5,.,TRBV7-8,.,CASSLETQGAQYF,TGTGCCAGCAGCTTAGAGACCCAAGGGGCCCAGTACTTC
13,TRBJ2-2,.,TRBV4-1,.,CASSQGPTGELFF,TGCGCCAGCAGCCAAGGACCTACCGGGGAGCTGTTTTTT
14,TRBJ2-1,.,TRBV28,.,CASSGGRNYNEQFF,TGTGCCAGCAGTGGCGGAAGGAACTACAATGAGCAGTTCTTC
16,TRBJ2-7,few,TRBV27,TRBD2,CASRSRGTSGFYEQYF,TGTGCCAGCAGATCTAGAGGGACTAGCGGGTTCTACGAGCAGTACTTC
13,TRBJ2-7,.,TRBV7-3,TRBD1,CASSKDRTYEQYF,TGTGCCAGCAGCAAGGACAGGACCTACGAGCAGTACTTC
15,TRBJ2-7,.,TRBV6-6,.,CASSYFAGRSYEQYF,TGTGCCAGCAGTTATTTCGCGGGACGGAGTTACGAGCAGTACTTC
15,TRBJ1-6,.,TRBV2,.,CASRTHVTRDSPLRF,TGTGCCAGCAGGACTCATGTAACAAGAGATTCACCCCTCCGCTTT
14,TRBJ1-1,.,TRBV11-1,TRBD1,CASSVGTGGTEAFF,TGTGCCAGCAGCGTTGGGACAGGGGGCACTGAAGCTTTCTTT
14,TRBJ1-5,few,TRBV5-5,TRBD1,CASSRTGSNQPQHF,TGTGCCAGCAGTCGGACAGGGAGCAATCAGCCCCAGCATTTT
15,TRBJ1-5,.,TRBV28,.,CASRPGTNSNQPQHF,TGTGCCAGCAGGCCAGGCACAAATAGCAATCAGCCCCAGCATTTT
13,TRBJ1-5,.,TRBV6-1,.,CASGRQINQPQHF,TGTGCCAGCGGACGACAGATCAATCAGCCCCAGCATTTT
18,TRBJ1-5,.,TRBV2,TRBD1,CASREPGQGAWNNQPQHF,TGTGCCAGCAGGGAGCCGGGACAGGGGGCATGGAACAATCAGCCCCAGCATTTT
16,TRBJ1-2,.,TRBV5-4,TRBD1,CASSLGGNRGADGYTF,TGTGCCAGCAGCTTGGGGGGCAACAGGGGCGCCGATGGCTACACCTTC
15,TRBJ2-3,.,TRBV7-3,.,CASSPRGAATDTQYF,TGTGCCAGCAGCCCCCGGGGCGCAGCTACAGATACGCAGTATTTT
16,TRBJ2-1,.,TRBV10-2,TRBD2,CASSSSSGSSYNEQFF,TGCGCCAGCAGTTCCTCTAGCGGGAGTTCCTACAATGAGCAGTTCTTC
14,TRBJ1-4,.,TRBV5-4,.,CASSRDGPNEKLFF,TGTGCCAGCAGCCGGGACGGCCCTAATGAAAAACTGTTTTTT
12,TRBJ2-1,once,TRBV6-4,.,CASSGGGDEQFF,TGTGCCAGCAGTGGTGGGGGCGATGAGCAGTTCTTC
17,TRBJ2-2,.,TRBV4-3,.,CASSPNPGHSNTGELFF,TGCGCCAGCAGCCCGAACCCGGGACATTCGAACACCGGGGAGCTGTTTTTT
13,TRBJ2-7,.,TRBV27,.,CASSRGRSYEQYF,TGTGCCAGCAGCCGCGGAAGGTCCTACGAGCAGTACTTC
14,TRBJ1-5,.,TRBV5-5,.,CASSLGAVNQPQHF,TGTGCCAGCAGCTTGGGTGCCGTTAATCAGCCCCAGCATTTT
15,TRBJ1-4,.,TRBV7-8,TRBD1,CASSFYGRGDEKLFF,TGTGCCAGCAGCTTTTATGGCAGGGGGGACGAAAAACTGTTTTTT
13,TRBJ2-2,.,TRBV10-2,.,CAGSPGPTGELFF,TGCGCCGGCTCCCCAGGGCCCACCGGGGAGCTGTTTTTT
15,TRBJ2-7,.,TRBV9,.,CASSRIGQSSYEQYF,TGTGCCAGCAGCCGAATCGGGCAGAGCTCCTACGAGCAGTACTTC
13,TRBJ2-7,.,TRBV7-3,.,CASSLGRAYEQYF,TGTGCCAGCAGCTTAGGCAGAGCCTACGAGCAGTACTTC
16,TRBJ2-6,.,TRBV21-1,.,CASRVTGELRANVLTF,TGTGCCAGCAGGGTGACAGGGGAGCTACGGGCCAACGTCCTGACTTTC
13,TRBJ2-7,.,TRBV19,TRBD1,CAATGTGAGEQYF,TGTGCCGCCACCGGGACAGGGGCGGGCGAGCAGTACTTC
12,TRBJ1-2,.,TRBV7-8,.,CASSRGHPGYTF,TGTGCCAGCAGCCGGGGACATCCGGGCTACACCTTC
14,TRBJ1-2,once,TRBV30,.,CAWSVGGPSYGYTF,TGTGCCTGGAGTGTAGGTGGTCCGAGCTATGGCTACACCTTC
19,TRBJ2-6,.,TRBV18,.,CASSPVGTGGLSGANVLTF,TGTGCCAGCTCACCAGTCGGTACAGGAGGTCTGTCTGGGGCCAACGTCCTGACTTTC
14,TRBJ1-4,.,TRBV5-1,.,CASSLVRVHEKLFF,TGCGCCAGCAGCTTGGTTCGGGTTCATGAAAAACTGTTTTTT
13,TRBJ2-5,.,TRBV6-6,.,CASRTIGQETQYF,TGTGCCAGCAGGACGATAGGGCAAGAGACCCAGTACTTC
13,TRBJ2-5,.,TRBV18,.,CASSNGVQETQYF,TGTGCCAGCTCAAATGGGGTCCAAGAGACCCAGTACTTC
15,TRBJ1-1,.,TRBV6-1,TRBD1,CASSRGTGRGTEAFF,TGTGCCAGCAGCAGAGGGACAGGGCGGGGGACTGAAGCTTTCTTT
13,TRBJ2-1,.,TRBV7-2,.,CASSSGRRPRQFF,TGTGCCAGCAGCTCGGGACGGCGGCCGAGGCAGTTCTTC
15,TRBJ1-2,.,TRBV10-3,TRBD1,CAISEFTGAAYGYTF,TGTGCCATCAGTGAGTTCACAGGGGCGGCCTATGGCTACACCTTC
14,TRBJ1-1,.,TRBV7-8,.,CASSLATWGTGAFF,TGTGCCAGCAGCTTAGCAACTTGGGGAACGGGGGCTTTCTTT
18,TRBJ1-2,.,TRBV4-1,TRBD1,CASSRRPPGQASNYGYTF,TGCGCCAGCAGCCGCCGGCCGCCGGGACAGGCCTCTAACTATGGCTACACCTTC